These 30 T cell receptor beta chains share one sample of origin, sequenced in a study of cytomegalovirus exposure and HLA in healthy donors. This table comes from immunoSEQ multiplex PCR, and its TCRdb copy is limited to in-frame clones, with some not included. The profile shows 99,000 or so clones, around 86% of them singletons. Sequences were obtained from PBMCs. Source of these receptors: a woman between 18 and 29 years old in good health and CMV-seropositive.

The V gene is TRBV19, the J gene TRBJ2-3, with 8 bases matching TRBD1. The germline gives CDR1 LNHDA, CDR2 SQIVND (reference sequence). J lost 3 bases, V lost 4 bases, and 12 bases had no gene match. This CDR3 comprises 17 residues. This CDR3 is CASSNPRGLEGTDTQYF. The CDR3 bases are TGTGCCAGTAGTAACCCCAGGGGGCTTGAGGGGACAGATACGCAGTATTTT.

The genes are TRBV11-2 and TRBJ2-7, with D unclear. The V end was cut by 2 bases, the J end by 5 bases, with 13 bases between. The CDR3 spans 14 residues. Germline V gene data show CDR1 as SGHAT and CDR2 as FQNNGV. CDR3 DNA sequence: TGTGCCAGCAGCTTAATCTTGTTATGGCACGAGCAGTACTTC. Amino acids: CASSLILLWHEQYF.

The table lists this clone with a count of one. The chain couples TRBV28 to TRBJ2-6; D possibly corresponds to TRBD2 (6 bases). There are 16 residues in the CDR3. Trimming cost V 8 bases and J 0 bases, with 14 bases left between them. The germline V gene has CDR1 MDHEN and CDR2 SYDVKM. The CDR3 DNA sequence: TGTGCCAGCTTGGGACTTCAAAGCTCTGGGGCCAACGTCCTGACTTTC. Protein sequence: CASLGLQSSGANVLTF.

The chain uses TRBV5-1 and TRBJ2-2; 7 positions agree with TRBD2. This CDR3 spans 16 amino acids. Losses at the gene ends were 0 bases for V and 7 bases for J; bases not matched to a gene: 9. Looked up from germline, CDR1 is SGHRS and CDR2 is YFSETQ. The DNA for the CDR3 is TGCGCCAGCAGCTTGGCCTGGATGACTAGCCACGGGGAGCTGTTTTTT. The encoded protein is CASSLAWMTSHGELFF.

V is TRBV18 and J is TRBJ2-2; 10 bases agree with TRBD1. Trimming cost V 2 bases and J 5 bases; bases outside gene matches: 5. Germline values: CDR1 KGHSH, CDR2 LQKENI. The CDR3 runs to 16 residues. In nucleotides, the CDR3 is TGTGCCAGCTCACCAAATTCGGACAGGGGGACCGGGGAGCTGTTTTTT. Translating gives CASSPNSDRGTGELFF.

This clone was picked up a small number of times. J is TRBJ1-2 and V is TRBV10-3, with D hard to call. This CDR3 comprises 13 residues. Germline CDR1 and CDR2: ENHRY and SYGVKD. V lost 2 bases, J lost 3 bases, and 7 bases lay in between. CDR3 nucleotides: TGTGCCATCAGTGAGCGAGTTTACTATGGCTACACCTTC. Residues: CAISERVYYGYTF.

The chain carries TRBV6-4 and TRBJ1-1, with TRBD1 matching 9 bases. The CDR3 runs to 16 residues. Germline loops: CDR1 MRHNA, CDR2 SNTAGT. V lost 3 bases, J lost 4 bases, and 9 bases stayed unmatched. The CDR3 reads CASSETTGTGSTEAFF. DNA for the CDR3: TGTGCCAGCAGTGAAACAACCGGGACAGGGAGCACTGAAGCTTTCTTT.

The rearrangement joins TRBV5-6 to TRBJ2-3; D remains ambiguous. The germline gives CDR1 SGHDT, CDR2 YYEEEE. Trimming left V 2 bases short and J 6 bases short, with 7 bases between. The CDR3 is 12 residues long. The CDR3 nucleotides read TGTGCCAGCAGCTTTCCGGGTGATACGCAGTATTTT. Translation gives CASSFPGDTQYF.

This clone was detected only a few times. The chain joins TRBV20-1 to TRBJ1-2; D gene uncertain. The CDR3 totals 10 residues. Trimming left V 5 bases short and J 7 bases short, with 8 bases between. Germline values: CDR1 DFQATT, CDR2 SNEGSKA (reference sequence). In nucleotides, the CDR3 is TGCAGTGCTCGCCGGGGTGGCTACACCTTC. This gives the protein CSARRGGYTF.

The rearrangement joins TRBV19 to TRBJ1-5; D ambiguous. The CDR3 length is 13 residues. V was shortened by 4 bases and J by 3 bases, with 7 bases between the two germline ends. Germline assignment: CDR1 LNHDA and CDR2 SQIVND (reference sequence). CDR3 sequence: CASSNGDNQPQHF. The CDR3 DNA reads TGTGCCAGTAGTAACGGGGACAATCAGCCCCAGCATTTT.

The rearrangement joins TRBV28 to TRBJ1-4, with D possibly matching TRBD1 (5 bases). Looked up from germline, CDR1 is MDHEN and CDR2 is SYDVKM. The V end was cut by 2 bases, the J end by 8 bases, with 18 bases between. The CDR3 is made up of 16 amino acids. In DNA form, the CDR3 reads TGTGCCAGCAGTTTACTTAACCTCCCCACAGGCGAAAAACTGTTTTTT. Protein: CASSLLNLPTGEKLFF.

Here the CDR3 DNA reads TGTGCCAGCAGTTTGGCGGCCGGGTTTTCGAATGAGCAGTTCTTC. It codes for CASSLAAGFSNEQFF. The chain links TRBV28 to TRBJ2-1; D gene uncertain. Trimming cost V 3 bases and J 7 bases, with 16 bases left between them. The CDR3 is made up of 15 amino acids. Germline CDR1 and CDR2: MDHEN and SYDVKM.

The CDR3 sequence is CASIRGDSYNEQFF. DNA for the CDR3: TGTGCCAGTATTAGGGGTGACTCCTACAATGAGCAGTTCTTC. This sequence joins TRBV28 and TRBJ2-1; D might be TRBD1 (5 bases). Germline lookup yields CDR1 MDHEN and CDR2 SYDVKM. V was clipped by 9 bases and J by 0 bases, with 12 bases between them. The CDR3 extends over 14 amino acids.

This chain uses TRBV10-3 with TRBJ1-1; weak D call: TRBD1 (6 bases). Germline V gives CDR1 ENHRY, CDR2 SYGVKD. The CDR3 contains 13 residues. V was cut by 4 bases and J by 4 bases, with 10 bases left in between. The CDR3 region is CAISGRGGTEAFF. The CDR3 coding sequence is TGTGCCATCAGTGGGAGGGGGGGCACTGAAGCTTTCTTT.

This chain uses TRBV9 with TRBJ2-2, with a weak D call TRBD1 (6 bases). The ends were cut back, 3 bases at V and 3 bases at J, with 15 bases in the middle. The germline V gene has CDR1 SGDLS and CDR2 YYNGEE. The length of the CDR3 is 16 residues. The CDR3 spells CASSGLGAEYTGELFF. The CDR3 DNA reads TGTGCCAGCAGCGGATTGGGGGCGGAATACACCGGGGAGCTGTTTTTT.

V is TRBV5-5 and J is TRBJ2-1, with TRBD1 as a possible D gene (6 bases). CDR3 length equals 15 residues. V was clipped by 3 bases and J by 0 bases, with 10 bases between them. Looked up from germline, CDR1 is SGHKS and CDR2 is YYEKEE (reference sequence). In nucleotides, the CDR3 is TGTGCCAGCAGCTCCGACAGGCCCTCCTACAATGAGCAGTTCTTC. Amino acids: CASSSDRPSYNEQFF.

The genes are TRBV6-1 and TRBJ1-1; the D gene is possibly TRBD1 (6 bases). This CDR3 contains 15 residues. V dropped 6 bases and J dropped 4 bases, with 18 bases sitting between them. Germline CDR1 MNHNS, CDR2 SASEGT. CDR3 in amino acids: CASSLEEAGATEAFF. Written as DNA, the CDR3 is TGTGCCAGCAGCCTGGAGGAGGCGGGGGCCACTGAAGCTTTCTTT.

This clone appeared a single time. This chain uses TRBV5-1 with TRBJ2-7, with 7 bases fitting TRBD1. The germline CDR1 and CDR2 sequences are SGHRS and YFSETQ. The CDR3 is 14 amino acids. The trim removed 3 bases at V and 3 bases at J, leaving 6 bases unmatched. The CDR3 region has the DNA TGCGCCAGCAGCTCGGGACAGCGGATCTACGAGCAGTACTTC. Translation: CASSSGQRIYEQYF.

In DNA, the CDR3 is TGTGCCAGCAGCTCCCGAGCATACGGGAGTTACAGCTCCTACGAGCAGTACTTC. Translation gives CASSSRAYGSYSSYEQYF. The V call is TRBV11-2, the J call TRBJ2-7, with a possible D match to TRBD2 (6 bases). There are 18 residues in the CDR3. V was pared by 4 bases and J by 0 bases, with 22 bases between. The V gene's germline CDR1 is SGHAT and CDR2 FQNNGV.

This rearrangement joins TRBV27 to TRBJ1-1; 7 bases are a match to TRBD1. Germline V CDR1 and CDR2: MNHEY, SMNVEV (reference sequence). The junction had 10 bases not matched to a gene; V was cut back by 6 bases and J by 3 bases. This CDR3 spans 15 amino acids. The CDR3 coding sequence is TGTGCCAGCAGCGCTGGCTACAGGGGCCACACTGAAGCTTTCTTT. It specifies CASSAGYRGHTEAFF.

The J gene is TRBJ1-2, the V gene TRBV2; 9 positions agree with TRBD1. The CDR3 has 17 amino acids. After removal of 3 bases from V and 2 bases from J, the junction contained 10 bases not matched to a gene. CDR1 SNHLY and CDR2 FYNNEI come from the germline V gene. CDR3 sequence reads: CASSDTGGLTSNYGYTF. The CDR3 DNA reads TGTGCCAGCAGTGATACAGGGGGCTTAACATCAAACTATGGCTACACCTTC.

The chain carries TRBV5-6 and TRBJ2-3; no definite D call. Germline V gene lookup returns CDR1 SGHDT and CDR2 YYEEEE. The V end lost 2 bases, the J end lost 4 bases, and 8 bases lay between the germline ends. The CDR3 sequence is 13 residues long. The CDR3 sequence: CASSFGSPDTQYF. In nucleotides, the CDR3 is TGTGCCAGCAGCTTCGGGTCTCCAGATACGCAGTATTTT.

The chain employs TRBV14 and TRBJ2-5; D gene ambiguous. This CDR3 has 14 amino acids. The V gene lost 1 base and the J gene lost 2 bases, with 8 bases spanning the gap. Germline-derived CDR1 and CDR2 are SGHDN and FVKESK. The CDR3 region is CASSQVLYQETQYF. The CDR3 bases are TGTGCCAGCAGCCAAGTTCTCTATCAAGAGACCCAGTACTTC. Complete variable domain (other parts from reference TRBV14 and TRBJ2-5): EAGVTQFPSHSVIEKGQTVTLRCDPISGHDNLYWYRRVMGKEIKFLLHFVKESKQDESGMPNNRFLAERTGGTYSTLKVQPAELEDSGVYFCASSQVLYQETQYFGPGTRLLVL.

The V gene is TRBV27, the J gene TRBJ2-7, with D hard to call. This CDR3 has 14 residues. Germline V gene data show CDR1 as MNHEY and CDR2 as SMNVEV (reference sequence). The ends were cut back, 2 bases at V and 2 bases at J, with 10 bases in the middle. This chain's CDR3 is CASSLELPPYEQYF. The CDR3 DNA is TGTGCCAGCAGTTTAGAGTTACCCCCCTACGAGCAGTACTTC.

CDR3 protein: CASSQAGNEQFF. The CDR3 DNA reads as TGCGCCAGCAGCCAAGCGGGCAATGAGCAGTTCTTC. This rearrangement joins TRBV4-1 to TRBJ2-1; D not resolved. V lost 1 base to trimming and J lost 6 bases, with 4 bases between them. Germline CDR1 and CDR2: MGHRA and YSYEKL. There are 12 residues in the CDR3.

The chain carries TRBV10-1 and TRBJ2-1; a weak D match, TRBD2 (5 bases). The CDR3 length is 14 residues. V was shortened by 4 bases and J by 8 bases, with 15 bases between the two germline ends. Per the germline V gene, CDR1 is WNHNN and CDR2 is SYGVQD (reference sequence). The CDR3 spells CASSGPIQRDEQFF. The CDR3 DNA follows: TGCGCCAGCAGTGGCCCGATCCAGAGGGATGAGCAGTTCTTC.

This chain connects TRBV5-1 to TRBJ2-2, with a possible D match to TRBD2 (5 bases). Trimming shortened V by 4 bases and J by 4 bases, and 8 bases separated the two germline ends. CDR3 length: 13 residues. The germline CDR1 and CDR2 sequences are SGHRS and YFSETQ. The chain's CDR3 is CASSIRGTGELFF. The DNA for the CDR3 is TGCGCCAGCAGCATACGGGGCACCGGGGAGCTGTTTTTT. Full variable domain (outside the CDR3, taken from reference TRBV5-1 and TRBJ2-2): KAGVTQTPRYLIKTRGQQVTLSCSPISGHRSVSWYQQTPGQGLQFLFEYFSETQRNKGNFPGRFSGRQFSNSRSEMNVSTLELGDSALYLCASSIRGTGELFFGEGSRLTVL.

A single count supports this clone. The chain is built from TRBV10-3 and TRBJ2-5, with 7 nucleotides matching TRBD1. V dropped 4 bases and J dropped 3; count of bases not matched to a gene: 5. The CDR3 totals 14 residues. Germline CDR1 and CDR2: ENHRY and SYGVKD. Here the CDR3 reads CAISGGQLEETQYF. Written as DNA, the CDR3 is TGTGCCATCAGTGGGGGACAGTTAGAAGAGACCCAGTACTTC.

The rearrangement joins TRBV7-9 to TRBJ2-7; D is perhaps TRBD1 (5 bases). With 5 bases removed from V and 6 bases from J, the gap between germline ends came to 17 bases. The CDR3 totals 14 residues. Germline CDR1 reads SEHNR; CDR2 reads FQNEAQ (reference sequence). The CDR3 spells CASSTLKGNSEQYF. The CDR3 nucleotides read TGTGCCAGCAGCACCCTAAAGGGGAATAGCGAGCAGTACTTC.

This clone was seen once. The V call is TRBV28, the J call TRBJ1-1; the match to TRBD1 covers 8 bases. CDR1 is MDHEN and CDR2 is SYDVKM in the germline V gene. V trimming: 6 bases; J trimming: 7 bases; junction bases outside the gene matches: 7. The CDR3 runs to 13 residues. The CDR3 loop reads CASSLRDRSEAFF. As DNA, the CDR3 is TGTGCCAGCAGCTTGAGGGACAGGAGTGAAGCTTTCTTT.